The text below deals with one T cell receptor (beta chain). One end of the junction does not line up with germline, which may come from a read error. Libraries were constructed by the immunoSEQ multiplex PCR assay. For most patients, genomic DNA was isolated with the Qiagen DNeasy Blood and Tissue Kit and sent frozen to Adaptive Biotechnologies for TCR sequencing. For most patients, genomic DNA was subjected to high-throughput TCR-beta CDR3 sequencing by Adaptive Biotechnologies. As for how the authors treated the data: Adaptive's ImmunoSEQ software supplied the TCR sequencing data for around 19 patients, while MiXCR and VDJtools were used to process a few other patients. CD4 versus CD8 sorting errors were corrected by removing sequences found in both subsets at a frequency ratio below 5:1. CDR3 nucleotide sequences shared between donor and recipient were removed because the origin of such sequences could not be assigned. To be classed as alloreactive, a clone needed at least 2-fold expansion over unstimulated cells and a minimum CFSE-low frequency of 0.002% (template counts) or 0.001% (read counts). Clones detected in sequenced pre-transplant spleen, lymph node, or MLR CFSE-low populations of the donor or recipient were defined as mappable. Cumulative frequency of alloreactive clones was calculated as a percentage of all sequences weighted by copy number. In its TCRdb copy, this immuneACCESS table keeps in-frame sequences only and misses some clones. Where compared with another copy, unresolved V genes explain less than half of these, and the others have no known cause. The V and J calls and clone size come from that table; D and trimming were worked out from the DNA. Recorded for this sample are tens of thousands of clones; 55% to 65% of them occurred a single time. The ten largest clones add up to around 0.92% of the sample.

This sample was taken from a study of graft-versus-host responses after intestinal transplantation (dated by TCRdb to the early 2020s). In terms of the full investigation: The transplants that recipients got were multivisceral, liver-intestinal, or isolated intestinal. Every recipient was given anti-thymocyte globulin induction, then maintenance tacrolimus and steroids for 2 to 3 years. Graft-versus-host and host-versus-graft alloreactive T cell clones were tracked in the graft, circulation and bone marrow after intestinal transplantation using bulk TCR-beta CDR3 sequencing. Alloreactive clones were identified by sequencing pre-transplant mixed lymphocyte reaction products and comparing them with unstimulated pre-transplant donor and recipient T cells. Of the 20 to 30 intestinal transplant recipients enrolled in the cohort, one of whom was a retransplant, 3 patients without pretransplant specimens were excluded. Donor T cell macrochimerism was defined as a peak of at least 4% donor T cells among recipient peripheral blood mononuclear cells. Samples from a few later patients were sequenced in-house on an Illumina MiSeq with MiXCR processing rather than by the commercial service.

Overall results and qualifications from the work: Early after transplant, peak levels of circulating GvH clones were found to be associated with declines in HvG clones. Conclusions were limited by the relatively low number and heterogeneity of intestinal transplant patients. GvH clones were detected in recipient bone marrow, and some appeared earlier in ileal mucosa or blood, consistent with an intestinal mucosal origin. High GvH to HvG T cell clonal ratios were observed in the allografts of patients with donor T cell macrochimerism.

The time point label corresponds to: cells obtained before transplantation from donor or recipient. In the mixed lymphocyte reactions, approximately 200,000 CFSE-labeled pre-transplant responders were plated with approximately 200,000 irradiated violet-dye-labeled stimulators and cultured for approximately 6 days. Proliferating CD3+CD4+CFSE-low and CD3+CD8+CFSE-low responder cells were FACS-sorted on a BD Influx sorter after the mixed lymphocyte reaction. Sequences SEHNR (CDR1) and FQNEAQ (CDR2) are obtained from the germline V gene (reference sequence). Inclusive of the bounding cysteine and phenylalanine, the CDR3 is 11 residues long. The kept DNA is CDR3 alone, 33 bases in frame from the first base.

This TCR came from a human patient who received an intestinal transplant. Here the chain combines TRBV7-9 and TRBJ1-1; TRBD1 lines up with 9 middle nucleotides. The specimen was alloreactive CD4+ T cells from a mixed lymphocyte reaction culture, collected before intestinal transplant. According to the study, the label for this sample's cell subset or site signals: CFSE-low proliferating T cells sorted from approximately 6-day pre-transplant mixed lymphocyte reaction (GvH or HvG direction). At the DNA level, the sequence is TGTGCCAGCAGCCTGGGGACAGGGTTGGAATTT. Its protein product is CASSLGTGLEF.